The rows below give T cell receptor beta chains drawn from one sample of a study of T cells after yellow fever vaccination. TCRdb re-derived calls from the 5' RACE reads in MiXCR, one entry per CDR3 protein. There are some 500,000 distinct CDR3 sequences in the sample; around an eighth occur only once, and roughly 13% lies in the top ten. The specimen comprised PBMCs, sampled on the day of the yellow fever booster vaccination. These receptors were taken from a man aged 25 to 40 who received the YFV17D yellow fever vaccine. CDR3s include the opening cysteine and the closing phenylalanine or tryptophan. The order of the fields is clone size, CDR3 length, J gene, V gene, D gene, CDR3 protein, CDR3 DNA. D genes are given only for firm matches. Not all rows give a size; the values are once, few, many and, for expanded clones, a class.

.	15	TRBJ2-3	TRBV20-1	TRBD2	CSARYVGGPADTQYF	TGCAGTGCTAGATACGTGGGAGGGCCCGCAGATACGCAGTATTTT
.	12	TRBJ2-3	TRBV7-9	.	CASSPQSDTQYF	TGTGCCAGCAGCCCACAATCAGATACGCAGTATTTT
.	15	TRBJ2-4	TRBV7-2	.	CASSSRGLAKNIQYF	TGTGCCAGCAGCTCACGGGGACTAGCCAAAAACATTCAGTACTTC
many	16	TRBJ2-3	TRBV27	.	CASSLLMAQSADTQYF	TGTGCCAGCAGTTTATTGATGGCCCAGAGTGCAGATACGCAGTATTTT
few	15	TRBJ2-5	TRBV21-1	.	CASKGPGGSGETQYF	TGTGCCAGCAAAGGCCCGGGCGGGAGCGGAGAGACCCAGTACTTC
.	16	TRBJ2-7	TRBV3-1	TRBD2	CASSWGQREFTYEQYF	TGTGCCAGCAGCTGGGGGCAGCGGGAGTTCACTTACGAGCAGTACTTC
.	13	TRBJ2-1	TRBV20-1	.	CTYIRAGTGEQFF	TGCACCTATATACGGGCAGGGACGGGTGAGCAGTTCTTC
.	13	TRBJ1-2	TRBV18	.	CASSPAGLSGYTF	TGTGCCAGCTCACCCGCAGGGCTTTCTGGCTACACCTTC
few	14	TRBJ2-5	TRBV15	.	CATSVEGPQETQYF	TGTGCCACCAGTGTGGAGGGCCCCCAAGAGACCCAGTACTTC
few	11	TRBJ2-7	TRBV2	.	CASSEEGLVYF	TGTGCCAGCAGTGAAGAGGGACTGGTGTACTTC
.	18	TRBJ1-3	TRBV6-1	.	CASTSGSEVSASGNTIYF	TGTGCCAGCACCTCCGGGTCCGAAGTGTCGGCTAGTGGAAACACCATATATTTT
.	15	TRBJ1-6	TRBV7-2	.	CASSIESSYNSPLHF	TGTGCCAGCAGCATCGAGAGCTCCTATAATTCACCCCTCCACTTT
.	12	TRBJ2-1	TRBV3-1	.	CAGSQAVYEQFF	TGTGCCGGCAGCCAAGCGGTGTATGAGCAGTTCTTC
.	14	TRBJ2-5	TRBV12-5	.	CASGLLGGQETQYF	TGTGCTAGTGGTTTGTTAGGGGGCCAAGAGACCCAGTACTTC
.	14	TRBJ1-1	TRBV20-1	.	CSARKFSKGAEAFF	TGCAGTGCTAGAAAATTCTCCAAAGGGGCCGAAGCTTTCTTT
many	16	TRBJ2-2	TRBV5-6	TRBD2	CASSLGLAGAPGELFF	TGTGCCAGCAGCTTGGGACTAGCGGGAGCTCCCGGGGAGCTGTTTTTT
.	17	TRBJ1-4	TRBV23-1	.	CASSQARSVGRCEKLFF	TGCGCCAGCAGTCAAGCTCGCAGCGTCGGGCGTTGTGAAAAACTGTTTTTT
.	15	TRBJ2-2	TRBV5-1	.	CASSLALVGTGELFF	TGCGCCAGCAGCTTGGCCTTGGTGGGAACCGGGGAGCTGTTTTTT
few	15	TRBJ2-7	TRBV9	TRBD2	CASSVASGRYYEQYF	TGTGCCAGCAGCGTCGCTAGCGGGAGATACTACGAGCAGTACTTC
few	13	TRBJ1-4	TRBV12-3/TRBV12-4	.	CASSSWANEKLFF	TGTGCCAGCAGTTCTTGGGCTAATGAAAAACTGTTTTTT
few	16	TRBJ2-2	TRBV18	.	CASSPVSGSSTGELFF	TGTGCCAGCTCACCAGTTTCAGGGTCTTCCACCGGGGAGCTGTTTTTT
.	16	TRBJ2-3	TRBV18	TRBD2	CASSPTLAGSTDTQYF	TGTGCCAGCTCACCCACCCTAGCGGGGAGCACAGATACGCAGTATTTT
.	15	TRBJ2-7	TRBV7-9	TRBD1	CASSSAGTGFGEQYF	TGTGCCAGCAGCTCTGCCGGGACAGGGTTTGGGGAGCAGTACTTC
.	11	TRBJ2-6	TRBV5-4	.	CASSIRAVLTF	TGTGCCAGCAGCATTAGAGCCGTCCTGACTTTC
.	16	TRBJ2-3	TRBV25-1	TRBD1	CASSEWRTGDTDTQYF	TGTGCCAGCAGTGAATGGAGGACAGGGGACACAGATACGCAGTATTTT
.	15	TRBJ1-2	TRBV7-2	.	CASSFDRSWVYGYTF	TGTGCCAGCAGCTTTGACAGGAGCTGGGTCTATGGCTACACCTTC
few	15	TRBJ2-1	TRBV11-2	TRBD2	CASSTSGPFYNEQFF	TGTGCCAGCAGCACTAGCGGGCCCTTTTACAATGAGCAGTTCTTC
.	16	TRBJ2-3	TRBV30	TRBD2	CAWSIGLAGAVDTQYF	TGTGCCTGGAGTATTGGCCTAGCGGGAGCGGTAGATACGCAGTATTTT
.	15	TRBJ2-7	TRBV28	.	CASSPPGTGLYEQYF	TGTGCCAGCAGTCCCCCGGGTACGGGGCTATACGAGCAGTACTTC
few	14	TRBJ2-5	TRBV6-5	.	CASSYSGRQETQYF	TGTGCCAGCAGTTACTCGGGGCGGCAAGAGACCCAGTACTTC
few	15	TRBJ2-1	TRBV20-1	TRBD2	CSALRGASGSSEQFF	TGCAGTGCTCTGAGAGGGGCTAGCGGGAGTAGTGAGCAGTTCTTC
few	13	TRBJ2-1	TRBV12-3/TRBV12-4	.	CASNRGPENEQFF	TGTGCCAGCAACCGAGGGCCCGAAAATGAGCAGTTCTTC
.	17	TRBJ2-3	TRBV13	TRBD2	CASSLFIREGGTDTQYF	TGTGCCAGCAGCTTATTCATCCGGGAGGGTGGCACAGATACGCAGTATTTT
once	15	TRBJ2-5	TRBV27	.	CASSWSRAPQETQYF	TGTGCCAGCAGTTGGAGCCGGGCGCCCCAAGAGACCCAGTACTTC
.	15	TRBJ2-2	TRBV7-2	.	CASNPSGGLFGELFF	TGTGCCAGTAACCCGTCTGGGGGCCTTTTCGGGGAGCTGTTTTTT
few	14	TRBJ2-3	TRBV24-1	.	CATSGARGTDTQYF	TGTGCCACCAGTGGGGCGAGGGGCACAGATACGCAGTATTTT
many	14	TRBJ1-4	TRBV18	.	CASSPGATNEKLFF	TGTGCCAGCTCACCAGGGGCAACTAATGAAAAACTGTTTTTT
few	14	TRBJ1-2	TRBV19	TRBD1	CATRSTGQGNGYTF	TGTGCCACCCGATCCACGGGACAGGGGAATGGCTACACCTTC
few	15	TRBJ2-1	TRBV5-1	.	CASSRLREELDEQFF	TGCGCCAGCAGTCGCTTGAGGGAGGAGTTAGATGAGCAGTTCTTC
few	11	TRBJ2-5	TRBV10-3	.	CAISAEETQYF	TGTGCCATCAGTGCAGAAGAGACCCAGTACTTC
few	17	TRBJ2-1	TRBV4-3	.	CASSQDVATGTIDEQFF	TGCGCCAGCAGCCAAGATGTGGCCACCGGCACAATAGATGAGCAGTTCTTC
.	13	TRBJ1-2	TRBV5-6	TRBD1	CASSPGTAADYTF	TGTGCCAGCAGCCCCGGGACAGCTGCTGACTACACCTTC
few	14	TRBJ1-6	TRBV9	TRBD1	CASSEGTVNSPLHF	TGTGCCAGCAGCGAGGGGACAGTTAATTCACCCCTCCACTTT
.	16	TRBJ1-5	TRBV12-3/TRBV12-4	.	CASSPNLEGPHQPQHF	TGTGCCAGCAGTCCTAACCTGGAGGGGCCACATCAGCCCCAGCATTTT
.	14	TRBJ2-1	TRBV4-3	.	CASSQDWVSVEQFF	TGCGCCAGCAGCCAAGATTGGGTATCGGTTGAGCAGTTCTTC
few	14	TRBJ2-2	TRBV7-9	.	CASSLARRVGELFF	TGTGCCAGCAGCTTAGCGCGGAGGGTCGGGGAGCTGTTTTTT
few	14	TRBJ2-7	TRBV6-1	TRBD2	CASRQWTSVHEQYF	TGTGCCAGCAGACAGTGGACTAGCGTCCACGAGCAGTACTTC
many	14	TRBJ2-1	TRBV29-1	.	CSDPRQRGHNEQFF	TGCAGCGACCCCAGACAGCGTGGGCACAATGAGCAGTTCTTC
.	13	TRBJ2-1	TRBV29-1	TRBD1	CSVDLRQGDEQFF	TGCAGCGTTGATCTACGACAGGGCGATGAGCAGTTCTTC
.	17	TRBJ2-5	TRBV21-1	.	CASSRKTSGGVEETQYF	TGTGCCAGCAGTCGAAAGACGAGCGGAGGGGTTGAGGAGACCCAGTACTTC